A single sample gave rise to the 18 T cell receptor beta chains below, sequenced in a study of T cells in Graves' hyperthyroidism and ophthalmopathy. The investigators amplified TCR beta CDR3 regions from RNA transcripts. The TCR CDR3 was amplified in a first-round RT-PCR using the HTBI primer set. In TCRdb, the multiplex PCR reads were re-called with MiXCR into one record per CDR3 protein. The sample includes hundreds of thousands of distinct CDR3 sequences, approximately 13% of them seen just once. Specimen: blood. Source of these receptors: a woman aged 18-29 years with Graves' hyperthyroidism.

Ten or more counts support this clonotype. V gene TRBV9 combines with J gene TRBJ2-7; D might be TRBD1 or TRBD2, each matching 5 bases. The ends were cut back, 2 bases at V and 7 bases at J, with 13 bases in the middle. Germline CDR1 SGDLS, CDR2 YYNGEE. This CDR3 region has 13 residues. The CDR3 bases are TGTGCCAGCAGCGTCGGGGACCGCTGGGAGCAGTACTTC. Amino acid sequence: CASSVGDRWEQYF.

Here the CDR3 reads CSAFPGQGIFGGKETQYF. The CDR3 DNA follows: TGCAGTGCATTCCCGGGACAGGGAATTTTTGGAGGCAAAGAGACCCAGTACTTC. The chain employs TRBV20-1 and TRBJ2-5, with TRBD1 matching over 9 bases. The germline gives CDR1 DFQATT, CDR2 SNEGSKA (reference sequence). Losses at the gene ends were 6 bases for V and 3 bases for J; bases not matched to a gene: 20. This CDR3 comprises 18 residues.

Many counts were recorded for this clonotype. V and J are TRBV12-3 or TRBV12-4 and TRBJ1-5, with a weak D call TRBD1 (5 bases). This CDR3 is built from 16 residues. V was clipped by 6 bases and J by 0 bases, with 15 bases between them. The CDR3 DNA is TGTGCCAGCAGCCTGGGGGTTGCAGTTAGCAATCAGCCCCAGCATTTT. This gives the protein CASSLGVAVSNQPQHF.

This clonotype was picked up many times. The chain couples TRBV29-1 to TRBJ2-3; the D gene is possibly TRBD1 (5 bases). The CDR3 spans 13 residues. CDR1 and CDR2 (germline): SQVTM, ANQGSEA. V dropped 2 bases and J dropped 6 bases, with 12 bases sitting between them. The DNA of the CDR3 is TGCAGCGTTGAATTTCCCCACAGGGATACGCAGTATTTT. It is translated as CSVEFPHRDTQYF.

This clonotype was counted at least ten times. V gene TRBV20-1 combines with J gene TRBJ1-1; 7 bases are a match to TRBD1. Germline CDR1 DFQATT, CDR2 SNEGSKA (reference sequence). With 8 bases clipped from V and 1 base from J, the junction kept 4 bases outside the gene matches. The CDR3 contains 12 residues. CDR3 residues: CSTRGRNTEAFF. DNA of the CDR3: TGCAGTACCAGGGGGAGGAACACTGAAGCTTTCTTT.

This clonotype has at least ten counts. One end of the junction is discordant with germline, which a read error may explain. The V and J genes are TRBV5-1 and TRBJ2-7; D is ambiguous. The CDR3 has 12 amino acids. Germline V gene sequence: CDR1 SGHRS, CDR2 YFSETQ. The CDR3 spells CASSLDLYEQYF. CDR3 nucleotide sequence: TGTGCCAGCAGCTTAGATCTGTACGAGCAGTACTTC.

The rearrangement links TRBV9 to TRBJ2-1; no definite D call. V lost 4 bases, J lost 0 bases, and 11 bases lay in between. Germline-derived CDR1 and CDR2 are SGDLS and YYNGEE. The CDR3 is 15 amino acids. The DNA of the CDR3 is TGTGCCAGCAGCACCTCCAGGAGCTCCTACAATGAGCAGTTCTTC. This encodes CASSTSRSSYNEQFF.

This clonotype showed up just a few times. J is TRBJ1-6 and V is TRBV7-9; D gene ambiguous. In germline, CDR1 is SEHNR, CDR2 FQNEAQ (reference sequence). The CDR3 is made up of 17 amino acids. The V gene lost 0 bases and the J gene lost 10 bases, with 19 bases spanning the gap. The CDR3 bases are TGTGCCAGCAGCTTAGCTTCCTCCTGGACGGGTTTATCACCCCTCCACTTT. This encodes CASSLASSWTGLSPLHF.

This clonotype came up many times. The genes are TRBV12-3 or TRBV12-4 and TRBJ1-1; no definite D call. Trimming stripped 3 bases from V and 2 bases from J, with 7 bases between. The CDR3 spans 13 residues. As DNA, the CDR3 is TGTGCCAGCAGTTTTAGGGAAAACACTGAAGCTTTCTTT. The encoded protein is CASSFRENTEAFF.

Only a few counts were recorded for this clonotype. It may be a read error: a sequence one base away is much more abundant. The chain joins TRBV25-1 to TRBJ1-2; tentative D call: TRBD1 (5 bases). Germline V gene lookup returns CDR1 MGHDK and CDR2 SYGVNS. The CDR3 runs to 13 residues. V shed 4 bases and J shed 0 bases, with 6 bases lying between them. The CDR3 here is CASSVRANYGYTF. The DNA for the CDR3 is TGTGCCAGCAGTGTCAGGGCTAACTATGGCTACACCTTC.

This clonotype appeared many times. This chain's CDR3 is CASRLAQGGRTEAFF. DNA for the CDR3: TGTGCCAGCAGGCTCGCACAGGGCGGTCGGACTGAAGCTTTCTTT. V is TRBV2 and J is TRBJ1-1; D may be TRBD1 (6 bases). The CDR3 length is 15 residues. V shed 6 bases and J shed 5 bases, with 19 bases lying between them. Germline CDR1 reads SNHLY; CDR2 reads FYNNEI.

This clonotype was counted ten times or more. This sequence joins TRBV11-3 and TRBJ2-4; D possibly corresponds to TRBD1 (5 bases). The V gene lost 5 bases and the J gene lost 10 bases, with 18 bases spanning the gap. Germline V lookup: CDR1 SGHNT, CDR2 YENEEA. There are 14 residues in the CDR3. The CDR3 coding sequence is TGTGCCAGCAGCCATTCGGACACCGTGGATATTCAGTACTTC. Translated, it gives CASSHSDTVDIQYF.

The chain carries TRBV5-4 and TRBJ1-3, with 7 nucleotides matching TRBD1. Germline V gives CDR1 SGHNT, CDR2 YYREEE (reference sequence). Losses at the gene ends were 5 bases for V and 3 bases for J; bases not matched to a gene: 8. There are 15 residues in the CDR3. The CDR3: CASSPQGVLGNTIYF. The CDR3 DNA reads TGTGCCAGCAGTCCCCAGGGGGTCCTTGGAAACACCATATATTTT.

This clonotype was counted ten times or more. This chain joins TRBV18 and TRBJ1-3; D gene uncertain. The CDR3 loop spans 14 amino acids. Germline V gene lookup returns CDR1 KGHSH and CDR2 LQKENI. V lost 3 bases to trimming and J lost 8 bases, with 14 bases between them. DNA for the CDR3: TGTGCCAGCTCACCCCGGACCCTCTTAGACACCATATATTTT. Encoded protein: CASSPRTLLDTIYF.

The table lists this clonotype with many counts. The V call is TRBV28, the J call TRBJ1-4; TRBD1 is a possible D gene (5 bases). This CDR3 contains 15 residues. Germline V gene lookup returns CDR1 MDHEN and CDR2 SYDVKM. The V and J ends lost 5 bases and 3 bases respectively, with 13 bases between them. Written as DNA, the CDR3 is TGTGCCAGCAGTGGGGGTCGTAAAGCTAATGAAAAACTGTTTTTT. Amino acid sequence: CASSGGRKANEKLFF.

This clonotype has more than one count but fewer than ten. The rearrangement joins TRBV19 to TRBJ2-2; a possible D gene is TRBD1 (6 bases). The CDR3 length is 17 residues. Trimming took off 6 bases at V and 0 bases at J, with 17 bases between the two ends. The V gene's germline CDR1 is LNHDA and CDR2 SQIVND (reference sequence). The CDR3 loop reads CASSLKTGTTNTGELFF. CDR3 bases: TGTGCCAGTAGCCTGAAAACCGGGACAACGAACACCGGGGAGCTGTTTTTT.

In this sample, this clonotype turned up many times. The J gene is TRBJ2-2, the V gene TRBV12-3 or TRBV12-4, with D uncertain. The CDR3 has 14 amino acids. V gave up 3 bases and J gave up 2 bases, with 7 bases separating them. This CDR3 reads CASSFTDNTGELFF. The CDR3 DNA reads as TGTGCCAGCAGTTTCACCGATAACACCGGGGAGCTGTTTTTT.

This chain uses TRBV14 with TRBJ2-1; TRBD2 is a possible D gene (6 bases). This CDR3 has 17 amino acids. The V end lost 3 bases, the J end lost 4 bases, and 19 bases lay between the germline ends. Germline CDR1 SGHDN, CDR2 FVKESK. As DNA, the CDR3 is TGTGCCAGCAGCCATCAAACCCCCTCGCGGGGATACAATGAGCAGTTCTTC. It encodes CASSHQTPSRGYNEQFF.